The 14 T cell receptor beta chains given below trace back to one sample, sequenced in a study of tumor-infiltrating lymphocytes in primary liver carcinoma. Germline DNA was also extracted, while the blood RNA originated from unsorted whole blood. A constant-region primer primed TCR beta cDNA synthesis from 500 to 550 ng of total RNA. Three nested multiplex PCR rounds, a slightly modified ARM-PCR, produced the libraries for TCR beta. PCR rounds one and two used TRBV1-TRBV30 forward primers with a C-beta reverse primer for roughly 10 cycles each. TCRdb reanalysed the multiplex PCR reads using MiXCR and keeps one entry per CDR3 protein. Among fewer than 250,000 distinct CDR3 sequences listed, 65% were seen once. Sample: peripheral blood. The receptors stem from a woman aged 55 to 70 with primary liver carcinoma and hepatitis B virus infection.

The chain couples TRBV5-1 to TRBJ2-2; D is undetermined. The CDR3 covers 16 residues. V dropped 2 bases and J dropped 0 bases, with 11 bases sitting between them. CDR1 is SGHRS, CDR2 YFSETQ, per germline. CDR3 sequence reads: CASSFIPVTNTGELFF. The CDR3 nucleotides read TGCGCCAGCAGCTTTATACCGGTGACGAACACCGGGGAGCTGTTTTTT.

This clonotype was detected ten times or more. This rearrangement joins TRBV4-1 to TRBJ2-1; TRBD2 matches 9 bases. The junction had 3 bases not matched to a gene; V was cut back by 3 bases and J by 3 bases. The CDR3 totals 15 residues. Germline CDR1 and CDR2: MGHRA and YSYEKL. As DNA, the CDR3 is TGCGCCAGCAGCCAGACTAGCGGCTACTACAATGAGCAGTTCTTC. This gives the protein CASSQTSGYYNEQFF.

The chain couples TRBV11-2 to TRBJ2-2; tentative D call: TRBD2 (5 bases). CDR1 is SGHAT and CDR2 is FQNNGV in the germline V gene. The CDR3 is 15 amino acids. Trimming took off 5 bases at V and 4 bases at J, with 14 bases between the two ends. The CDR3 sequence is CASSGITGITGELFF. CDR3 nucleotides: TGTGCCAGCAGCGGGATTACCGGGATCACCGGGGAGCTGTTTTTT.

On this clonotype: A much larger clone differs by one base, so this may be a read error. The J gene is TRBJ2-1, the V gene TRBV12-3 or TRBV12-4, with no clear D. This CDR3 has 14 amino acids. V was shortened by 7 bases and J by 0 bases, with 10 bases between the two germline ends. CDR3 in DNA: TGTGCCAGCATTATTGTAGGCTCCTACAATGAGCAGTTCTTC. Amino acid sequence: CASIIVGSYNEQFF.

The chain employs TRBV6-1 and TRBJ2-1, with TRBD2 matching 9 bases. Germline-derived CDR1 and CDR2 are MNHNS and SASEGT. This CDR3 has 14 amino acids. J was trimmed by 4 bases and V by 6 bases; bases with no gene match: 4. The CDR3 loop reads CASRGLALYNEQFF. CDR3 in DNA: TGTGCCAGCAGAGGACTAGCGCTATACAATGAGCAGTTCTTC.

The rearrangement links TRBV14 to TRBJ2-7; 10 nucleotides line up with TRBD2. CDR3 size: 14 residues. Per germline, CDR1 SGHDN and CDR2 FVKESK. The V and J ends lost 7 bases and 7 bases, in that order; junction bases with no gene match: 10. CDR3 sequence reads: CASTNLAGDREQYF. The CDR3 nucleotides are TGTGCCAGCACCAATCTAGCGGGAGACCGGGAGCAGTACTTC. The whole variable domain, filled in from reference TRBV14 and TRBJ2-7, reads EAGVTQFPSHSVIEKGQTVTLRCDPISGHDNLYWYRRVMGKEIKFLLHFVKESKQDESGMPNNRFLAERTGGTYSTLKVQPAELEDSGVYFCASTNLAGDREQYFGPGTRLTVT.

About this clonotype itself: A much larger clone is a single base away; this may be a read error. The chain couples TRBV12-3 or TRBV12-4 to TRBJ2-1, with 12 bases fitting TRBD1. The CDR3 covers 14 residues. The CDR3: CASSPGTGGNGQFF. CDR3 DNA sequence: TGTGCCAGCAGTCCCGGGACAGGGGGCAATGGGCAGTTCTTC.

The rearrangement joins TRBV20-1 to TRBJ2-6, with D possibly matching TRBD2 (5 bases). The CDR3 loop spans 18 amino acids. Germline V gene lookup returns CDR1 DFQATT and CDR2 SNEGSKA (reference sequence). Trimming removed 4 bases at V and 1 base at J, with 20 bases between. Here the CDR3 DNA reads TGCAGTGCTACGTCGGTCAATGGAGGACTTTCTGGGGCCAACGTCCTGACTTTC. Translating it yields CSATSVNGGLSGANVLTF.

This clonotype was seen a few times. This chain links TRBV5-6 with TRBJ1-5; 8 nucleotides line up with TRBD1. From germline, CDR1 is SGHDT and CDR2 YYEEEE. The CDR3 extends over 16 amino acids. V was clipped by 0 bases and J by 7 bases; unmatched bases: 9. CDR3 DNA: TGTGCCAGCAGCTTGGGAGGACAGGGTCTAAGACAGCCCCAGCATTTT. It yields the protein CASSLGGQGLRQPQHF.

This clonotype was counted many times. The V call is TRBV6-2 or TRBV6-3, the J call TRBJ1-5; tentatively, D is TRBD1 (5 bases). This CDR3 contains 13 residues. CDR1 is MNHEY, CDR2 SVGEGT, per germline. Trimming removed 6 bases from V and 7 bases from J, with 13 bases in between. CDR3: CASRPGIGQPQHF. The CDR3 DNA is TGTGCCAGCAGGCCAGGGATCGGGCAGCCCCAGCATTTT.

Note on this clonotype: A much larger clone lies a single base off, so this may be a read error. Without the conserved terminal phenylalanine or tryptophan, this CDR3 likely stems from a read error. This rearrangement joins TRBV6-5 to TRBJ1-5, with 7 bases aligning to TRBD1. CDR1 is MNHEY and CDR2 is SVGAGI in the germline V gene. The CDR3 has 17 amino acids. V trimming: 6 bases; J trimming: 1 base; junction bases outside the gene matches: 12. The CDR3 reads CASSPRNRGTSNQPQHS. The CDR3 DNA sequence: TGTGCCAGCAGCCCACGAAACAGGGGTACGAGCAATCAGCCCCAGCATTCT.

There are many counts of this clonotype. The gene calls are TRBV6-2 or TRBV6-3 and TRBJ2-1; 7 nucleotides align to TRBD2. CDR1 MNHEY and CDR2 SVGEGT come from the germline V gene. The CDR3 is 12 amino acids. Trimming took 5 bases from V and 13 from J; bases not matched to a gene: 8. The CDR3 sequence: CASSRTSSDQFF. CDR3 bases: TGTGCCAGCAGTCGGACTAGTTCGGACCAGTTCTTC.

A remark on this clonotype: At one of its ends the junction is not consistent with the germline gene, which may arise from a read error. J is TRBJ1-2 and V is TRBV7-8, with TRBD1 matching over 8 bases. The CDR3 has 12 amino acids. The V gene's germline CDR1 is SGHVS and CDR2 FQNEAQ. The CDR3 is CASSLGTGGYTF. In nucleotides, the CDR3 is TGTGCTAGCAGCTTAGGGACAGGAGGCTACACCTTC.

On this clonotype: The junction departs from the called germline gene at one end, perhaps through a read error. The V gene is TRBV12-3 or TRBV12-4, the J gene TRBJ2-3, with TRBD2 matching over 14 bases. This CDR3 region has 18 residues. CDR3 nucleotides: TGTGCCATCAGTTTAACCCACACGGGACTAGCGGGAGCAGATACGCAGTATTTT. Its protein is CAISLTHTGLAGADTQYF.